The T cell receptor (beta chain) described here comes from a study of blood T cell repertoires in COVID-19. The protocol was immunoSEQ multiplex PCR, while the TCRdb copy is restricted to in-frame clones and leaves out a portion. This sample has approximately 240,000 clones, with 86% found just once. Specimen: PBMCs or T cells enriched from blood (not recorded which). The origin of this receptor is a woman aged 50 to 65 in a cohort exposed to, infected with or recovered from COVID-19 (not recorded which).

DNA of the CDR3: TGCGCCAGCAGCCAAGAGGGGGGTTTTGGCGAGCAGTACTTC. Residues: CASSQEGGFGEQYF. The rearrangement links TRBV4-1 to TRBJ2-7, with D maybe TRBD2 (6 bases). CDR3 length: 14 amino acids. Germline V gene lookup returns CDR1 MGHRA and CDR2 YSYEKL. Trimming pared 0 bases from V and 6 bases from J, leaving 12 bases between.